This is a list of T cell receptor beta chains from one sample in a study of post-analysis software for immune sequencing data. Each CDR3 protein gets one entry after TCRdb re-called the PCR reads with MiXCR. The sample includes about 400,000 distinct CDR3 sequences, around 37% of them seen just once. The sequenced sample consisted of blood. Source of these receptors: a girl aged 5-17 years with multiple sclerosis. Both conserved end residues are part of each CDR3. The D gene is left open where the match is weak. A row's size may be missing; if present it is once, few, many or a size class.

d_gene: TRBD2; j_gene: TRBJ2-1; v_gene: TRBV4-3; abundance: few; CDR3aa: CASSQETSGVYNEQFF; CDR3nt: TGCGCCAGCAGCCAAGAAACCAGCGGGGTCTACAATGAGCAGTTCTTC
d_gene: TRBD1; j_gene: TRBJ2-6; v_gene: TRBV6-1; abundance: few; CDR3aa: CASRQGVGQALSGANVLTF; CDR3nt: TGTGCCAGCAGGCAAGGGGTGGGACAGGCCCTATCTGGGGCCAACGTCCTGACTTTC
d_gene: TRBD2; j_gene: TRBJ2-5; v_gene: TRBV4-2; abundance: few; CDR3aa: CASSQGDGGVETQYF; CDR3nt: TGTGCCAGCAGCCAAGGTGACGGGGGGGTAGAGACCCAGTACTTC
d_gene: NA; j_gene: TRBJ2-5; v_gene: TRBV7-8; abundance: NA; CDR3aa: CASSFLSKAQETQYF; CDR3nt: TGTGCCAGCAGCTTCTTAAGTAAAGCGCAAGAGACCCAGTACTTC
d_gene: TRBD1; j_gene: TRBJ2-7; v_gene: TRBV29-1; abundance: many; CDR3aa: CSVLAGGYEQYF; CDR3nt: TGCAGCGTTCTGGCAGGGGGCTACGAGCAGTACTTC
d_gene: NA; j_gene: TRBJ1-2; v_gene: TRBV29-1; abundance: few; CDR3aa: CSVVRDPLGYGYTF; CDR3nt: TGCAGCGTTGTAAGGGACCCCCTAGGCTATGGCTACACCTTC
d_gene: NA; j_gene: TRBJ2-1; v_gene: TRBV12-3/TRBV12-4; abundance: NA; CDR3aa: CASTPVGASYTEQFF; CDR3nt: TGTGCCAGCACTCCGGTTGGAGCCTCCTACACTGAGCAGTTCTTC
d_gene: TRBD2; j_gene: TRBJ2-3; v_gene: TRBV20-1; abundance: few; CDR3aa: CSAATSGGPDTQYF; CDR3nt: TGCAGTGCCGCAACTAGCGGGGGACCAGATACGCAGTATTTT
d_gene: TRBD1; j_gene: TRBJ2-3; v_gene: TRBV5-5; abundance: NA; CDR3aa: CASRRLGTGADTQYF; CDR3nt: TGTGCCAGCAGGCGGTTGGGGACAGGGGCAGATACGCAGTATTTT
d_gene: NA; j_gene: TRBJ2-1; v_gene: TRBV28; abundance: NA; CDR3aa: CASSPRRETQFF; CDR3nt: TGTGCCAGCAGCCCCCGTAGGGAGACCCAGTTCTTC
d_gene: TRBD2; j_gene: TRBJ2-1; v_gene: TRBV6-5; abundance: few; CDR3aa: CASSYSLAGAYNEQFF; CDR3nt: TGTGCCAGCAGTTACTCTCTAGCGGGGGCCTACAATGAGCAGTTCTTC
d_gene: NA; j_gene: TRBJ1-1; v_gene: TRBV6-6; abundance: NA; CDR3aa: CASILGDTEAFF; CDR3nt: TGTGCCAGCATCCTAGGGGACACTGAAGCTTTCTTT
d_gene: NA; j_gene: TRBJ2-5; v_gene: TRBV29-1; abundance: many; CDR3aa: CSVGVEGHQETQYF; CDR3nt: TGCAGCGTTGGGGTAGAAGGGCACCAAGAGACCCAGTACTTC
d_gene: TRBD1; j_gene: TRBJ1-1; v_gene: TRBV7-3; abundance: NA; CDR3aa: CASSPTGTGNTEAFF; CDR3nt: TGTGCCAGCAGCCCCACCGGGACAGGAAACACTGAAGCTTTCTTT
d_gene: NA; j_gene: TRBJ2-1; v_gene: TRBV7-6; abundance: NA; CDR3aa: CASSLEGRLISYNEQFF; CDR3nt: TGTGCCAGCAGCTTAGAAGGGAGATTAATCTCCTACAATGAGCAGTTCTTC
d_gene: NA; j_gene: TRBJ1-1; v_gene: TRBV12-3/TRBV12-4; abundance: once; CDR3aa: CASRPWGVENTEAFF; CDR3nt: TGTGCCAGCAGACCATGGGGGGTTGAGAACACTGAAGCTTTCTTT
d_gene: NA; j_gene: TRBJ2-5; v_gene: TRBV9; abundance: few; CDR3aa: CASSVEGGAETQYF; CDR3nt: TGTGCCAGCAGCGTAGAGGGCGGGGCGGAGACCCAGTACTTC
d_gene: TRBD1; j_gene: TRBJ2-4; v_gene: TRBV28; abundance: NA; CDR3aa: CASAPRDSILAKNIQYF; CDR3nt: TGTGCCAGCGCGCCTCGGGACAGCATTCTAGCCAAAAACATTCAGTACTTC
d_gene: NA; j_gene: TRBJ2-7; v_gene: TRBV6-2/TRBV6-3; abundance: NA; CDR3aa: CASGRPLDEQYF; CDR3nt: TGTGCCAGCGGGCGACCCCTGGACGAGCAGTACTTC
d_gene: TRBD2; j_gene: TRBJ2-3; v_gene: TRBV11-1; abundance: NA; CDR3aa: CASRGLATSTDTQYF; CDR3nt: TGTGCCAGCAGGGGACTAGCGACTAGCACAGATACGCAGTATTTT
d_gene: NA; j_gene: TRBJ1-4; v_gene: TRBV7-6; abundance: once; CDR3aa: CASGILPGGITNEKLFF; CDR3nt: TGTGCCAGCGGTATTTTACCCGGGGGAATAACTAATGAAAAACTGTTTTTT
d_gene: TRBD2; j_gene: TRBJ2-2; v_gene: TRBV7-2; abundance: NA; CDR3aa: CASSLTSGGPGELFF; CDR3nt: TGTGCCAGCAGCTTAACTAGCGGGGGGCCCGGGGAGCTGTTTTTT
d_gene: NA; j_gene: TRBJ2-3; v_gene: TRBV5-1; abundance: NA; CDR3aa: CASRGRGPTDTQYF; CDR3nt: TGCGCCAGCCGCGGCCGGGGCCCCACAGATACGCAGTATTTT
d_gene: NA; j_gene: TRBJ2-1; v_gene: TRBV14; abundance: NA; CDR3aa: CASSQNQQRWFF; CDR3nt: TGTGCCAGCAGCCAGAACCAACAGCGTTGGTTCTTC
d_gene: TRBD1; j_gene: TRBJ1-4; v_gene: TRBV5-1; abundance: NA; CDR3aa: CASSKRQGENEKLFF; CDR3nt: TGCGCCAGCAGCAAGAGACAGGGAGAAAATGAAAAACTGTTTTTT
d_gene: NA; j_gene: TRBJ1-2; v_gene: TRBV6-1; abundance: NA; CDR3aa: CASSELFGRANYGYTF; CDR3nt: TGTGCCAGCAGTGAACTGTTTGGCAGAGCGAATTATGGCTACACCTTC
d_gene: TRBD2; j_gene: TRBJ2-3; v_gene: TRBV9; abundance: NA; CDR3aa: CASSARSGGTDAQYF; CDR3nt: TGTGCCAGCAGCGCCCGCAGCGGGGGCACAGATGCGCAGTATTTT
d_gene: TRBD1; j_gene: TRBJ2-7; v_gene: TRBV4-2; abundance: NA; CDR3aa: CASSLDPGTGFYEQYF; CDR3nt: TGTGCCAGCAGCCTCGACCCCGGGACAGGGTTTTACGAGCAGTACTTC
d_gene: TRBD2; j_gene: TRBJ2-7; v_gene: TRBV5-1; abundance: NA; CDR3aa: CASSSGGSHYEQYF; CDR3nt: TGCGCCAGCAGCTCCGGGGGGTCCCACTACGAGCAGTACTTC
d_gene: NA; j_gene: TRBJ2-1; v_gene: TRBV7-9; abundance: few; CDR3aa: CASSIQGDEQFF; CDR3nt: TGTGCCAGCAGCATACAGGGAGATGAGCAGTTCTTC
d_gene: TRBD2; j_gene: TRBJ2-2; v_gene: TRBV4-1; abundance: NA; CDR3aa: CASSQWGLARRGELFF; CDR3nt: TGCGCCAGCAGCCAATGGGGACTAGCGAGACGTGGGGAGCTGTTTTTT
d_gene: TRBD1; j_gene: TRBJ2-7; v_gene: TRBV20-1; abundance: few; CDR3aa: CSANRDREPYEQYF; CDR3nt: TGCAGTGCTAATCGGGACAGGGAGCCCTACGAGCAGTACTTC